Each of the 8 T cell receptor beta chains below was sequenced from the same sample in a study of shared T cell receptors in the human thymus. TCRdb's copy holds only in-frame clones and misses some; the assay was immunoSEQ multiplex PCR. The sample holds roughly 700,000 clones, approximately 90% seen once. The same data also went into a second study, on human thymus T cells.

The sequenced sample was thymocytes. These receptors were obtained from a boy under two years old with a congenital heart defect.

The chain joins TRBV4-2 to TRBJ2-1; a weak D match, TRBD2 (5 bases). Germline CDR1 reads LGHNA; CDR2 reads YNFKEQ. The CDR3 is 15 amino acids. The V end lost 5 bases, the J end lost 2 bases, and 13 bases lay between the germline ends. CDR3 bases: TGTGCCAGCAGCTCACTAGAAGGACCCTACAATGAGCAGTTCTTC. This gives the protein CASSSLEGPYNEQFF.

The chain has TRBV7-6 and TRBJ2-2; possible D gene TRBD2, 5 bases. This CDR3 region has 15 residues. Per the germline V gene, CDR1 is SGHVS and CDR2 is FNYEAQ. Trimming took off 5 bases at V and 1 base at J, with 11 bases between the two ends. In DNA form, the CDR3 reads TGTGCCAGCAGCGGTTCGGGGAGGAACACCGGGGAGCTGTTTTTT. Its translation is CASSGSGRNTGELFF.

The chain uses TRBV4-1 and TRBJ1-1; TRBD1 matches at 9 bases. Per the germline V gene, CDR1 is MGHRA and CDR2 is YSYEKL. The CDR3 is 17 amino acids. Unmatched junction bases numbered 8, after V lost 0 bases and J lost 3 bases. Here the CDR3 reads CASSQDGEQGAHTEAFF. The CDR3, as DNA: TGCGCCAGCAGCCAAGATGGGGAACAGGGGGCACACACTGAAGCTTTCTTT.

The J gene is TRBJ2-7, the V gene TRBV4-3; 9 bases line up with TRBD1. Germline assignment: CDR1 LGHNA and CDR2 YSLEER. The CDR3 runs 16 residues. V lost 0 bases to trimming and J lost 4 bases; unmatched junction nucleotides: 7. CDR3 bases: TGCGCCAGCAGCCAAGAGAACGGGACAGGGCTTTACGAGCAGTACTTC. It codes for CASSQENGTGLYEQYF.

The V and J genes are TRBV5-6 and TRBJ2-2; TRBD1 agrees at 11 bases. CDR1 and CDR2 from the germline V gene are SGHDT and YYEEEE. The CDR3 runs to 16 residues. Unmatched junction bases numbered 3, after V lost 3 bases and J lost 2 bases. DNA for the CDR3: TGTGCCAGCAGCTCCGGGACAGGGGGTAACACCGGGGAGCTGTTTTTT. It specifies CASSSGTGGNTGELFF.

This chain joins TRBV27 and TRBJ1-6, with no clear D. The CDR3 has 14 residues. In germline, CDR1 is MNHEY, CDR2 SMNVEV (reference sequence). Deletions cut 4 bases from V and 9 bases from J, with 13 bases between. CDR3: CASSSRAAGSPLHF. The CDR3 region has the DNA TGTGCCAGCAGTTCACGGGCCGCGGGTTCACCCCTCCACTTT.

The genes are TRBV7-9 and TRBJ2-2; TRBD1 matches at 7 bases. Germline loops: CDR1 SEHNR, CDR2 FQNEAQ (reference sequence). The CDR3 sequence is 17 residues long. With 1 base clipped from V and 4 bases from J, the junction kept 9 bases outside the gene matches. CDR3 protein: CASSLVPTGKGTGELFF. CDR3 DNA: TGTGCCAGCAGCTTAGTCCCGACAGGGAAGGGCACCGGGGAGCTGTTTTTT.

This clone was counted a few times. V usage is TRBV7-2 and J usage is TRBJ2-3, with D unresolved. Trimming left V 6 bases short and J 4 bases short, with 11 bases between. This CDR3 comprises 13 residues. In germline, CDR1 is SGHTA, CDR2 FQGNSA. The CDR3, as DNA: TGTGCCAGCAGGGGCCTCCAGGCAGATACGCAGTATTTT. It encodes CASRGLQADTQYF.